The 24 T cell receptor beta chains below were found in one sample sequenced in a study of early T cells in non-severe SARS-CoV-2 infection. TCRdb passed the 5' RACE reads through MiXCR, listing each CDR3 protein once. The sample includes 75,000 to 90,000 distinct CDR3 sequences, approximately 6% of them seen just once. Sequenced: whole blood. The receptors come from an adult who was a healthcare worker with PCR-confirmed SARS-CoV-2 infection or an uninfected control (not recorded which).

This clonotype has a count of ten or more. The chain employs TRBV4-2 and TRBJ1-4; a weak D match, TRBD1 (5 bases). CDR1 is LGHNA and CDR2 is YNFKEQ in the germline V gene. The ends were cut back, 0 bases at V and 7 bases at J, with 15 bases in the middle. The CDR3 sequence is 16 residues long. The CDR3: CASSQEQARLSEKLFF. The CDR3 DNA is TGTGCCAGCAGCCAAGAACAGGCGCGGCTGTCTGAAAAACTGTTTTTT.

The rearrangement uses TRBV6-6 and TRBJ1-2, with 9 nucleotides matching TRBD1. CDR1 and CDR2 (germline): MNHNY, SVGAGI (reference sequence). V trimming: 6 bases; J trimming: 7 bases; junction bases outside the gene matches: 6. This CDR3 is 13 amino acids long. The CDR3 loop is CASRDTGGFGYTF. CDR3 DNA: TGTGCCAGCAGGGATACAGGGGGCTTTGGCTACACCTTC.

This chain connects TRBV11-2 to TRBJ2-7; a weak D match, TRBD1 (7 bases). The germline gives CDR1 SGHAT, CDR2 FQNNGV. The CDR3 runs to 15 residues. Trimming left V 3 bases short and J 2 bases short, with 14 bases between. The CDR3 loop reads CASSLGGQLPYEQYF. DNA of the CDR3: TGTGCCAGCAGCTTGGGGGGACAGTTACCCTACGAGCAGTACTTC.

This clonotype appeared many times. The J gene is TRBJ2-3, the V gene TRBV11-2, with 7 bases identical to TRBD1. CDR1 is SGHAT, CDR2 FQNNGV, per germline. This CDR3 region has 20 residues. J was trimmed by 2 bases and V by 5 bases; bases with no gene match: 22. CDR3 nucleotide sequence: TGTGCCAGCAGCCCAGTGAACCGGGACAGAACGAAAATTACCACAGATACGCAGTATTTT. This codes for CASSPVNRDRTKITTDTQYF.

J is TRBJ1-1 and V is TRBV28; no definite D call. V shed 2 bases and J shed 0 bases, with 7 bases lying between them. This CDR3 has 14 residues. CDR1 is MDHEN and CDR2 is SYDVKM in the germline V gene. CDR3 protein: CASSLMSVNTEAFF. The CDR3 DNA reads as TGTGCCAGCAGTTTAATGTCGGTGAACACTGAAGCTTTCTTT.

This clonotype showed up many times. The rearrangement joins TRBV25-1 to TRBJ2-7; TRBD1 or TRBD2 may be the D gene (5 bases each). Per the germline V gene, CDR1 is MGHDK and CDR2 is SYGVNS. The germline V and J ends were trimmed by 7 bases and 5 bases, with 9 bases remaining between them. CDR3 length: 11 residues. CDR3 region: CASNRGHEQYF. The CDR3 DNA sequence: TGTGCCAGCAATCGGGGCCACGAGCAGTACTTC.

This clonotype was recorded a few times. The chain employs TRBV29-1 and TRBJ2-7; TRBD1 agrees at 8 bases. This CDR3 spans 14 amino acids. The J segment lost 2 bases and the V segment lost 6 bases, leaving 9 bases of the junction unmatched. The germline gives CDR1 SQVTM, CDR2 ANQGSEA. The CDR3 here is CSVETGAATYEQYF. The CDR3 region has the DNA TGCAGCGTGGAGACAGGGGCCGCGACCTACGAGCAGTACTTC.

This clonotype was found many times. The junction and the germline gene differ at one end; a read error may be behind it. This chain joins TRBV5-6 and TRBJ2-1; possibly TRBD1 for D (5 bases). The CDR3 totals 12 residues. Germline V gene data show CDR1 as SGHDT and CDR2 as YYEEEE. DNA of the CDR3: TGTGCCAGCAGCTTGGTAGGGGTTGAGGAGTTCTTC. This translates into CASSLVGVEEFF.

This clonotype has only a few counts. This chain uses TRBV20-1 with TRBJ1-1; 10 nucleotides agree with TRBD1. Per the germline V gene, CDR1 is DFQATT and CDR2 is SNEGSKA (reference sequence). This CDR3 region has 13 residues. V was pared by 1 base and J by 10 bases, with 6 bases of the junction left unmatched. CDR3 residues: CSARADRGRGAFF. The CDR3 DNA is TGCAGTGCTAGAGCAGACAGGGGGCGCGGAGCTTTCTTT.

Comment on this clonotype: A junction end diverges from the germline sequence, so it may reflect a read error. The chain combines TRBV28 with TRBJ2-7; D not resolved. Germline loops: CDR1 MDHEN, CDR2 SYDVKM. The CDR3 is 15 residues long. Written as DNA, the CDR3 is TGTGCCAGCACCGATCCCGAGGCGGTCTCCTACGAGCGGTACTTC. The encoded protein is CASTDPEAVSYERYF. Full variable domain (outside the CDR3, taken from reference TRBV28 and TRBJ2-7): DVKVTQSSRYLVKRTGEKVFLECVQDMDHENMFWYRQDPGLGLRLIYFSYDVKMKEKGDIPEGYSVSREKKERFSLILESASTNQTSMYLCASTDPEAVSYERYFGPGTRLTVT.

This clonotype has a count of ten or more. The rearrangement joins TRBV29-1 to TRBJ2-3; TRBD1 is a possible D gene (6 bases). Trimming cost V 2 bases and J 0 bases, with 12 bases left between them. Looked up from germline, CDR1 is SQVTM and CDR2 is ANQGSEA. The CDR3 totals 15 residues. The CDR3 is CSVEPQGLSTDTQYF. CDR3 coding DNA: TGCAGCGTTGAACCCCAGGGGCTAAGCACAGATACGCAGTATTTT.

This clonotype has just a few counts. The V and J genes are TRBV13 and TRBJ1-1; the D gene is possibly TRBD1 (5 bases). Trimming removed 6 bases at V and 4 bases at J, with 15 bases between. Germline CDR1 is PRHDT and CDR2 is FYEKMQ (reference sequence). The CDR3 totals 14 residues. The DNA for the CDR3 is TGTGCCAGCAGTTTTCAGGGCCGTGGCACTGAAGCTTTCTTT. It yields the protein CASSFQGRGTEAFF.

The sample holds many counts of this clonotype. V is TRBV6-2 or TRBV6-3 and J is TRBJ2-1; D unresolved. The CDR3 length is 13 residues. The germline gives CDR1 MNHEY, CDR2 SVGEGT. Trimming left V 6 bases short and J 8 bases short, with 14 bases between. The CDR3 sequence is CASRRDPVDEQFF. DNA of the CDR3: TGTGCCAGCAGACGTGATCCGGTCGATGAGCAGTTCTTC.

Many counts were recorded for this clonotype. The DNA of the CDR3 is TGTGCCATCAGGAGGGAGACTAGTTCCGAGACCCAGTACTTC. This gives the protein CAIRRETSSETQYF. This sequence joins TRBV10-3 and TRBJ2-5; TRBD2 might be the D (6 bases). V was pared by 6 bases and J by 5 bases, with 16 bases between. Germline CDR1 reads ENHRY; CDR2 reads SYGVKD. There are 14 residues in the CDR3.

The chain has TRBV20-1 and TRBJ2-7, with 10 bases fitting TRBD1. The CDR3 covers 15 residues. Germline-derived CDR1 and CDR2 are DFQATT and SNEGSKA (reference sequence). The trim removed 6 bases at V and 4 bases at J, leaving 12 bases unmatched. The CDR3 sequence: CSAQLAGTGDYEQYF. The CDR3 bases are TGCAGTGCCCAACTAGCTGGGACAGGGGATTACGAGCAGTACTTC.

This clonotype was detected a few times. The genes are TRBV7-2 and TRBJ2-3; a possible D gene is TRBD2 (6 bases). The germline V and J ends were trimmed by 5 bases and 8 bases, with 8 bases remaining between them. There are 11 residues in the CDR3. Per germline, CDR1 SGHTA and CDR2 FQGNSA. CDR3 amino acids: CASSQTSTQYF. The CDR3 DNA follows: TGTGCCAGCAGCCAGACTAGTACGCAGTATTTT.

To note about this clonotype: Possible read error: a much larger clone is one base away. This chain connects TRBV12-3 or TRBV12-4 to TRBJ2-4; no firm D call. The CDR3 extends over 13 amino acids. Deletions cut 5 bases from V and 3 bases from J, with 8 bases between. CDR3 sequence (DNA): TGTGCCAGCAGTCTTCTAGACAAAAACATTCAGTACTTC. It specifies CASSLLDKNIQYF.

This clonotype was observed at least ten times. The chain has TRBV11-2 and TRBJ2-7; 8 bases align to TRBD1. The germline CDR1 and CDR2 sequences are SGHAT and FQNNGV. This CDR3 contains 16 residues. Trimming removed 5 bases from V and 3 bases from J; junction bases left unmatched: 12. CDR3 sequence (DNA): TGTGCCAGCAGCCCACTGTCCCGACAGGGGAGCTACGAGCAGTACTTC. Translated: CASSPLSRQGSYEQYF.

This clonotype turned up a few times. J is TRBJ2-7 and V is TRBV7-8, with 9 bases matching TRBD1. Germline assignment: CDR1 SGHVS and CDR2 FQNEAQ. V shed 5 bases and J 5 bases; nucleotides not matched to a gene: 7. The CDR3 length is 14 residues. CDR3 in amino acids: CASSLSGQGNEQYF. Written as DNA, the CDR3 is TGTGCCAGCAGCCTGTCGGGACAGGGTAACGAGCAGTACTTC.

In DNA, the CDR3 is TGTGCCACCAGCAGACCCCGGAGCGGGTATCAAGAGACCCAGTACTTC. Translating gives CATSRPRSGYQETQYF. The chain joins TRBV15 to TRBJ2-5; weak D call: TRBD2 (6 bases). V was trimmed by 2 bases and J by 2 bases, leaving 15 bases between them. The CDR3 length is 16 residues. Germline CDR1 LNHNV, CDR2 YYDKDF (reference sequence). Full variable domain (rest looked up from reference TRBV15 and TRBJ2-5): DAMVIQNPRYQVTQFGKPVTLSCSQTLNHNVMYWYQQKSSQAPKLLFHYYDKDFNNEADTPDNFQSRRPNTSFCFLDIRSPGLGDTAMYLCATSRPRSGYQETQYFGPGTRLLVL.

This chain uses TRBV28 with TRBJ1-2; D may be TRBD1 (5 bases). Germline CDR1 MDHEN, CDR2 SYDVKM. Trimming took off 7 bases at V and 8 bases at J, with 11 bases between the two ends. This CDR3 comprises 11 residues. The CDR3 DNA follows: TGTGCCAGCATGAGAGGGGTAGGCTACACCTTC. It specifies CASMRGVGYTF.

This clonotype was seen many times. This chain connects TRBV6-5 to TRBJ2-7, with 8 bases fitting TRBD1. Trimming cost V 0 bases and J 4 bases; bases outside gene matches: 5. The CDR3 consists of 15 residues. CDR1 is MNHEY, CDR2 SVGAGI, per germline. The CDR3 DNA reads TGTGCCAGCAGTTACTCACGGACAGGGTTTTACGAGCAGTACTTC. This translates into CASSYSRTGFYEQYF.

This clonotype came up a few times. The chain combines TRBV7-6 with TRBJ2-7; 9 nucleotides align to TRBD2. With 4 bases clipped from V and 7 bases from J, the junction kept 8 bases outside the gene matches. The CDR3 has 14 amino acids. Germline V gives CDR1 SGHVS, CDR2 FNYEAQ. CDR3 DNA: TGTGCCAGCAGCTCCCTAGCGGGGATATGGGAGCAGTACTTC. It translates to CASSSLAGIWEQYF.

The V and J genes are TRBV20-1 and TRBJ2-7; 11 bases map to TRBD2. V dropped 5 bases and J dropped 5; count of bases not matched to a gene: 8. Germline CDR1 DFQATT, CDR2 SNEGSKA (reference sequence). The CDR3 has 14 residues. The CDR3 protein is CSADVAGGPHEQYF. The CDR3 DNA reads as TGCAGTGCTGACGTAGCGGGGGGGCCCCACGAGCAGTACTTC.